These 13 T cell receptor beta chains were sequenced from one sample in a study of T cell repertoires in cytomegalovirus infection (dated by TCRdb to the late 2010s). These reads were obtained on an Illumina HiSeq 1500. TCRdb reworked the public reads: Q25 trimming with fastp, MiXCR clone assembly, productive beta chains retained. Rows merge per CDR3 protein into single entries with the most common DNA and genes. This sample gives around 740,000 distinct CDR3 sequences in total; about 40% of them show up just once. Of the sample, around 3% is held by the ten largest clones. Specimen: PBMCs. Source of these receptors: a human donor in good health (CMV status not recorded). Some clones in this sample may be carry-over from other donors' samples.

At least ten counts were recorded for this clonotype. The gene calls are TRBV11-2 and TRBJ2-2, with TRBD1 identical over 7 bases. CDR3 length equals 16 residues. Germline CDR1 and CDR2: SGHAT and FQNNGV. V lost 4 bases and J lost 0; bases outside the gene matches: 5. The CDR3, as DNA: TGTGCCAGCAGCTCCGTCAGGGGGACGAACACCGGGGAGCTGTTTTTT. Translation gives CASSSVRGTNTGELFF. The full variable domain, completed using reference TRBV11-2 and TRBJ2-2, is EAGVAQSPRYKIIEKRQSVAFWCNPISGHATLYWYQQILGQGPKLLIQFQNNGVVDDSQLPKDRFSAERLKGVDSTLKIQPAKLEDSAVYLCASSSVRGTNTGELFFGEGSRLTVL.

The sample holds a few counts of this clonotype. The V call is TRBV6-1, the J call TRBJ1-4; 7 bases agree with TRBD1. Germline V gene data show CDR1 as MNHNS and CDR2 as SASEGT. CDR3 size: 15 residues. V trimming: 4 bases; J trimming: 4 bases; junction bases outside the gene matches: 6. In nucleotides, the CDR3 is TGTGCCAGCAGTGTAACAGGGGATATTAATGAAAAACTGTTTTTT. Residues: CASSVTGDINEKLFF.

This clonotype was detected many times. This chain joins TRBV7-2 and TRBJ2-7; D is perhaps TRBD1 or TRBD2 (5 bases each). Germline CDR1 is SGHTA and CDR2 is FQGNSA. Trimming stripped 4 bases from V and 0 bases from J, with 13 bases between. This CDR3 is built from 15 residues. The CDR3 coding sequence is TGTGCCAGCAGCTCCGGGACCCTGAGCTCCTACGAGCAGTACTTC. Amino acids: CASSSGTLSSYEQYF.

The chain is built from TRBV10-3 and TRBJ1-5; D might be TRBD1 (6 bases). Between the trimmed V and J ends, which lost 3 bases and 3 bases, there was a span of 12 bases. This CDR3 spans 15 amino acids. Germline V gene sequence: CDR1 ENHRY, CDR2 SYGVKD. The DNA of the CDR3 is TGTGCCATCAGTGACCGCGGACAGAACAATCAGCCCCAGCATTTT. Translation gives CAISDRGQNNQPQHF.

This clonotype was observed a handful of times. This chain joins TRBV19 and TRBJ1-6, with a weak D call TRBD1 (5 bases). The CDR3 length is 13 residues. V lost 5 bases and J 15 bases, leaving 17 bases between the germline ends. Germline CDR1 reads LNHDA; CDR2 reads SQIVND (reference sequence). DNA for the CDR3: TGTGCCAGTAGTCCAGGACCGGGGGGTGTCCTCCACTTT. It codes for CASSPGPGGVLHF.

This clonotype occurred a few times. The chain carries TRBV28 and TRBJ2-5; 9 nucleotides align to TRBD2. V lost 3 bases and J lost 5; bases outside the gene matches: 7. The CDR3 sequence is 15 residues long. CDR1 is MDHEN and CDR2 is SYDVKM in the germline V gene. CDR3 DNA: TGTGCCAGCAGTTTCGGGCGGGGGGGCCTCGAGACCCAGTACTTC. Encoded protein: CASSFGRGGLETQYF.

This CDR3 reads CASSISTGELFF. The CDR3 nucleotides read TGTGCCAGTAGTATCTCAACCGGGGAGCTGTTTTTT. The V and J genes are TRBV19 and TRBJ2-2; D remains ambiguous. V was clipped by 3 bases and J by 5 bases, with 4 bases between them. Germline CDR1 reads LNHDA; CDR2 reads SQIVND (reference sequence). CDR3 length: 12 residues.

For this clonotype: One base away lies a much larger clone, so this may be a sequencing read error. The chain joins TRBV7-8 to TRBJ1-6; no clear D gene. The CDR3 spans 14 residues. V was pared by 5 bases and J by 14 bases, with 19 bases between. The germline CDR1 and CDR2 sequences are SGHVS and FQNEAQ. CDR3 in DNA: TGTGCCAGCAGCCCCAAGGCCGGTTATGGGTCCCTCCACTTT. It encodes CASSPKAGYGSLHF.

The sample holds a few counts of this clonotype. The V call is TRBV6-5, the J call TRBJ2-2; no firm D call. The V end lost 2 bases, the J end lost 6 bases, and 4 bases lay between the germline ends. This CDR3 spans 12 amino acids. CDR1 is MNHEY, CDR2 SVGAGI, per germline. The DNA of the CDR3 is TGTGCCAGCAGTTACCTGGCCGGGGAGCTGTTTTTT. This codes for CASSYLAGELFF.

CDR3 region: CASSRIAVYQETQYF. The CDR3 coding sequence is TGTGCCAGCAGTCGTATAGCGGTGTACCAAGAGACCCAGTACTTC. The chain combines TRBV12-3 or TRBV12-4 with TRBJ2-5; possibly TRBD2 for D (6 bases). This CDR3 comprises 15 residues. V was trimmed by 5 bases and J by 0 bases, leaving 13 bases between them.

Only a few counts were recorded for this clonotype. The V call is TRBV29-1, the J call TRBJ2-1; 7 bases agree with TRBD1. The length of the CDR3 is 16 residues. From germline, CDR1 is SQVTM and CDR2 ANQGSEA. The ends lost 4 bases at V and 0 bases at J; junction bases unmatched: 9. CDR3 sequence reads: CSVATNRGFSYNEQFF. The CDR3 DNA follows: TGCAGCGTTGCGACAAACAGGGGCTTCTCCTACAATGAGCAGTTCTTC.

This clonotype appeared a single time. The chain uses TRBV20-1 and TRBJ2-1; 12 bases line up with TRBD2. With 6 bases clipped from V and 8 bases from J, the junction kept 5 bases outside the gene matches. The CDR3 spans 13 residues. The germline V gene encodes CDR1 DFQATT and CDR2 SNEGSKA (reference sequence). The CDR3, as DNA: TGCAGTGCCCCACTAGCGGGAGGCGATGAGCAGTTCTTC. This translates into CSAPLAGGDEQFF.

The rearrangement joins TRBV7-2 to TRBJ1-4, with D hard to call. Germline V gives CDR1 SGHTA, CDR2 FQGNSA. V dropped 5 bases and J dropped 5 bases, with 9 bases sitting between them. The CDR3 has 13 residues. CDR3 nucleotide sequence: TGTGCCAGCAGCCGAGGGCAAAATGAAAAACTGTTTTTT. This translates into CASSRGQNEKLFF.